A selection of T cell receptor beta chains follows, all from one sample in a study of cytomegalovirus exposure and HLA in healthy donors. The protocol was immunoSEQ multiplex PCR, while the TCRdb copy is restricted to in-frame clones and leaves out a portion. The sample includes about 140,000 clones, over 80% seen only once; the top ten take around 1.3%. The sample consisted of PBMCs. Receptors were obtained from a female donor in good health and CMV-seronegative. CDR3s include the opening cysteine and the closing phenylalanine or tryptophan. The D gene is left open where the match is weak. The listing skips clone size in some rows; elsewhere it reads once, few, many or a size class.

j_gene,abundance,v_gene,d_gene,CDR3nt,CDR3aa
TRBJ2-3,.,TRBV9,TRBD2,TGTGCCAGCAGCCCCCTAGCGGGAGTTTCAGATACGCAGTATTTT,CASSPLAGVSDTQYF
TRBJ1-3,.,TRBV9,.,TGTGCCAGCAGCGTAGGAACCCTAGCTGGAAACACCATATATTTT,CASSVGTLAGNTIYF
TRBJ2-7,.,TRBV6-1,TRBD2,TGTGCCAGCTTCGGGGGACTAGGTATCTACGAGCAGTACTTC,CASFGGLGIYEQYF
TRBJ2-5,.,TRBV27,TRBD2,TGTGCCAGCAGTCTAGCGGGGATTCAAGAGACCCAGTACTTC,CASSLAGIQETQYF
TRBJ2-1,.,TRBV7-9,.,TGTGCCAGCAGCTTAGGACAGCTTTACAATGAGCAGTTCTTC,CASSLGQLYNEQFF
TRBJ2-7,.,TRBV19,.,TGTGCCAGTAGCCCGGAGGGCCGCCCCTCCTACGAGCAGTACTTC,CASSPEGRPSYEQYF
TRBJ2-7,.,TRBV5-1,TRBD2,TGCGCCAGCAGATTAACTAGCGGGAGGGTTCACATAGACTACGAGCAGTACTTC,CASRLTSGRVHIDYEQYF
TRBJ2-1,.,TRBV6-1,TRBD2,TGTGCCAGCAGTGACGGCGGGAGGCTTATTGAGCAGTTCTTC,CASSDGGRLIEQFF
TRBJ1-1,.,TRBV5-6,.,TGTGCCAGCAGCTTGGCAAGGGGGGGAAAGGGGGCTGAAGCTTTCTTT,CASSLARGGKGAEAFF
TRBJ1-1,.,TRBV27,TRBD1,TGTGCCAGCAGCCCGGAGGGGGCTGGGACTGAAGCTTTCTTT,CASSPEGAGTEAFF
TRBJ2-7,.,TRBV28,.,TGTGCCAGCAGTTCCCAAGGGGACGAGCAGTACTTC,CASSSQGDEQYF
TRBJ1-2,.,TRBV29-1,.,TGCAGCGTTGCAGGGGTGGGATATGGCTACACCTTC,CSVAGVGYGYTF
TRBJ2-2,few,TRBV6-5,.,TGTGCCAGCAGTCTAGGACTGGTCACCGGGGAGCTGTTTTTT,CASSLGLVTGELFF
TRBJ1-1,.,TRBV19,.,TGTGCCAGTAGGATAGAGGGAGGGGACACTGAAGCTTTCTTT,CASRIEGGDTEAFF
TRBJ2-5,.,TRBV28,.,TGTGCCAGCAATGAGGGAGGCTTACAAGAGACCCAGTACTTC,CASNEGGLQETQYF
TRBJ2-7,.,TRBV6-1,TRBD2,TGTGCCAGCTTCACCTTAGCGGGAGGAGCCTACGAGCAGTACTTC,CASFTLAGGAYEQYF
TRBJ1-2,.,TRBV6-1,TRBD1,TGTGCCAGCAGTGAACTCCCACAGGGGGACTATGGCTACACCTTC,CASSELPQGDYGYTF
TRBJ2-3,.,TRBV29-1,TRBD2,TGCAGCGTTGAAGAGGGAGGGAGCTTAGATACGCAGTATTTT,CSVEEGGSLDTQYF
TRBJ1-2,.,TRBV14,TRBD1,TGTGCCAGCAGCCGCGACAGGACAGGCCCGTCTGGCTACACCTTC,CASSRDRTGPSGYTF
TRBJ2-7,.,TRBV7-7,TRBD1,TGTGCCAGCAGCCCCGGACAGGGGTACGAGCAGTACTTC,CASSPGQGYEQYF
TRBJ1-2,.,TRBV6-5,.,TGTGCCTCGGGGAAGGGGGATTATGGCTACACCTTC,CASGKGDYGYTF
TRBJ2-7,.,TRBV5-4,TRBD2,TGTGCCAGCAGAGCTAGCGGGAGCTCCAACGAGCAGTACTTC,CASRASGSSNEQYF
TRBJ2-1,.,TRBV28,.,TGTGCCAGCAGCCGTAAGCGGGTTGAGCAGTTCTTC,CASSRKRVEQFF
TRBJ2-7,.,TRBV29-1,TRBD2,TGCAGCGTTGGCGGACTAGCGGAGGGGACCTACGAGCAGTACTTC,CSVGGLAEGTYEQYF
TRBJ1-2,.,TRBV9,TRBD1,TGTGCCAGCAGCCCAGGGGACAGGCAAAACTATGGCTACACCTTC,CASSPGDRQNYGYTF
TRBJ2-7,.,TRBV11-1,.,TGTGCCAGCAGCTTAACTACGACCTACGAGCAGTACTTC,CASSLTTTYEQYF
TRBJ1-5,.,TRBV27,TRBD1,TGTGCCAGCAGTCCTGGACAGGTCCACCCGCCCCAGCATTTT,CASSPGQVHPPQHF
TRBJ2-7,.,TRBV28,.,TGTGCCAGCAGTTTAGGGCAGGGTCCCCACGAGCAGTACTTC,CASSLGQGPHEQYF
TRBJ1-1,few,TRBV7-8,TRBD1,TGTGCCAGCAGCTTAGCGACGGGACAGTTGAACACTGAAGCTTTCTTT,CASSLATGQLNTEAFF
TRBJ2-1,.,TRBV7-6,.,TGTGCCAGCAGCTTAGCGACCCGGCGGTACAATGAGCAGTTCTTC,CASSLATRRYNEQFF
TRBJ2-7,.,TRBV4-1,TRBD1,TGCGCCAGCAGCCAATACCCGGGACAGGGTCTAACCTACGAGCAGTACTTC,CASSQYPGQGLTYEQYF
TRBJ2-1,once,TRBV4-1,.,TGCGCCAGCACAAGTCTTAAACTCAATGAGCAGTTCTTC,CASTSLKLNEQFF
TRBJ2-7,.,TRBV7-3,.,TGTGCCAGCAGCTTAGTCGTTTTAGTATCCTACGAGCAGTACTTC,CASSLVVLVSYEQYF
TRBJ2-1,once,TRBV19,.,TGTGCCAGTAGTACCGGGACTCTATACAATGAGCAGTTCTTC,CASSTGTLYNEQFF
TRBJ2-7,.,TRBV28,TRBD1,TGTGCCAGCAGTGCAATCGCCGGGACAGGTTCCTACGAGCAGTACTTC,CASSAIAGTGSYEQYF
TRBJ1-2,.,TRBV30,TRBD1,TGTGCCTGGGGGCAGGGGACAGGGGATGGCTACACCTTC,CAWGQGTGDGYTF
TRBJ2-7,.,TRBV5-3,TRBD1,TGTGCCAGAAGCTTGGTGGGAAACGGGACAGGCTACGAGCAGTACTTC,CARSLVGNGTGYEQYF
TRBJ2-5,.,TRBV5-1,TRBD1,TGCGCCAGCAGCATTGGGACAGTAGAGACCCAGTACTTC,CASSIGTVETQYF
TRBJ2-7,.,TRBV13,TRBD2,TGTGCCAGCAGCTCGACTAGCGGGATGGACGAGCAGTACTTC,CASSSTSGMDEQYF
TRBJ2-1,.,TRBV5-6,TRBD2,TGTGCCAGCAGGGGACCGGGAGGCAATGAGCAGTTCTTC,CASRGPGGNEQFF
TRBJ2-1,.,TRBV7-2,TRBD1,TGTGCCAGCAGCTCCACAGGGGGTGAGCAGTTCTTC,CASSSTGGEQFF
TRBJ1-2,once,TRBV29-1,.,TGCAGCGTGGGGGGGAACCACTATGGCTACACCTTC,CSVGGNHYGYTF
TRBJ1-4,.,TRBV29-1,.,TGCAGCGCCAACCGGGGTACGGATGAAAAACTGTTTTTT,CSANRGTDEKLFF
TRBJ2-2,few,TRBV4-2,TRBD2,TGTGCCAGCAGCCAAGATGAGACTTTCCCGGGCCTCAGCGGGGGGACCGGGGAGCTGTTTTTT,CASSQDETFPGLSGGTGELFF
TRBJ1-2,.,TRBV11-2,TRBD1,TGTGCCAGCAGCTTAAGACAGGGGGCGGGTGGCTACACCTTC,CASSLRQGAGGYTF
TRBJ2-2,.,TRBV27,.,TGTGCCACCAGCTTTGCGGACACCGGGGAGCTGTTTTTT,CATSFADTGELFF
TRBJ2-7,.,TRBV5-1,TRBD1,TGCGCCAGCAGCTTGACCCTGGACAGGGAGCAGTACTTC,CASSLTLDREQYF
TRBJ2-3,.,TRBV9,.,TGTGCCAGCAGCGTAGCCGTAGATACGCAGTATTTT,CASSVAVDTQYF
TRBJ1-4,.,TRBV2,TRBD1,TGTGCCAGCAGTGGGACAGGCCCTATCGTAAAACTGTTTTTT,CASSGTGPIVKLFF
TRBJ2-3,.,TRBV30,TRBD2,TGTGCCTGGGGGAAAGGACTAGCGGGGGGCACAGATACGCAGTATTTT,CAWGKGLAGGTDTQYF
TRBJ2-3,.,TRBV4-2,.,TGTGCCAGCAGCCTACGACAGGCTAGCACAGATACGCAGTATTTT,CASSLRQASTDTQYF
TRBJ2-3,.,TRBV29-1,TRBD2,TGCAGCGTTGAATACCTAGCGGGAGGGTACGGCACAGATACGCAGTATTTT,CSVEYLAGGYGTDTQYF
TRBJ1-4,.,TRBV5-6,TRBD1,TGTGCCAGCAGCTTGGCGGGGACAGGGGTCTACTATAATGAAAAACTGTTTTTT,CASSLAGTGVYYNEKLFF
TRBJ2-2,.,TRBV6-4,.,TGTGCCAGCAGTGACTCTTGGGAGTCCGGGGAGCTGTTTTTT,CASSDSWESGELFF
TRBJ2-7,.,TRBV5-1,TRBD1,TGCGCCAGCAGCTTGGGCCCGGGACAGGGGGCTTACGAGCAGTACTTC,CASSLGPGQGAYEQYF
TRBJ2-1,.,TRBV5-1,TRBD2,TGCGCCAGCATCGGGACTAGCGGGAGGAACAATGAGCAGTTCTTC,CASIGTSGRNNEQFF
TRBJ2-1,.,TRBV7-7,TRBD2,TGTGCCAGCAGCTTAAATCCCCCTCACGGGAGGGCCAATAATGAGCAGTTCTTC,CASSLNPPHGRANNEQFF